One TCR beta chain is described in this entry. These data come from a study of T cell responses to AZD1222 COVID-19 vaccine. Libraries were prepared by immunoSEQ multiplex PCR; TCRdb keeps only in-frame clonotypes and omits some of them. The data hold about 140,000 clones, with more than 90% observed a single time. V shed 2 bases and J shed 2 bases, with 16 bases lying between them. The CDR3 consists of 16 residues. Germline loops: CDR1 SGHRS, CDR2 YFSETQ. This clonotype was sampled from an adult in good health. The sequencing here drew on peripheral blood, taken on day 0 of AZD1222 vaccination. The chain employs TRBV5-1 and TRBJ2-5, with D possibly being TRBD2 (5 bases). The CDR3 DNA is TGCGCCAGCAGCTTCTGGGGTACTAGATTTCAAGAGACCCAGTACTTC. It codes for CASSFWGTRFQETQYF. The variable domain in full, completed from reference TRBV5-1 and TRBJ2-5, reads KAGVTQTPRYLIKTRGQQVTLSCSPISGHRSVSWYQQTPGQGLQFLFEYFSETQRNKGNFPGRFSGRQFSNSRSEMNVSTLELGDSALYLCASSFWGTRFQETQYFGPGTRLLVL.